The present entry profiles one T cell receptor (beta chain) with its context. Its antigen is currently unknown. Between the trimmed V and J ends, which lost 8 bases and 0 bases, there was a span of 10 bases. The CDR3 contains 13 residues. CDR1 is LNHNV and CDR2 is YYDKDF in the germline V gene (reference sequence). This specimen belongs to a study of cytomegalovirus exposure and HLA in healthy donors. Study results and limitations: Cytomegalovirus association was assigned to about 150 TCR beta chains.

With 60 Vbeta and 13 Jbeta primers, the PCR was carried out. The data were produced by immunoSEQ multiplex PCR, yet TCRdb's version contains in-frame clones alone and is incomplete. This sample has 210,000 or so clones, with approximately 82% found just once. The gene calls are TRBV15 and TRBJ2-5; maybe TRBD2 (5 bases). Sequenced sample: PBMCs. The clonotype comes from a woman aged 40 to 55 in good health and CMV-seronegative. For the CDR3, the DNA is TGTGCCACCCGAGGACTGAACCAAGAGACCCAGTACTTC. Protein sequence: CATRGLNQETQYF.